This entry concerns a single T cell receptor (beta chain). Its specificity is not known. The PCR contained 60 Vbeta and 13 Jbeta primers. The protocol was immunoSEQ multiplex PCR, while the TCRdb copy is restricted to in-frame clones and leaves out a portion. The sample yields 100,000 or so clones, 75% to 85% seen once. The record originates from a study of cytomegalovirus exposure and HLA in healthy donors. Germline CDR1 and CDR2: LNHNV and YYDKDF (reference sequence). Germline trimming cut 3 bases from V and 4 bases from J; bases unmatched to any gene: 5. This CDR3 region has 15 residues. Whole-study findings and limits: While the bulk of TCR sequences proved rare, some public TCRs turned up in many donors. There were reportedly fewer N-insertions in an Asian-associated ancestry cluster than the approximately 630-donor mean, in a later analysis. TCR beta sequences reportedly predicted most subjects' HLA-A and HLA-B alleles accurately. In a later analysis, TCR beta V- and J-gene trimming showed a link to a missense DCLRE1C variant.

Sequenced input: PBMCs. The sequence came from a middle-aged woman in good health and CMV-seronegative. This chain connects TRBV15 to TRBJ2-7; 11 bases line up with TRBD1. CDR3 residues: CATSRWTGGAYEQYF. CDR3 nucleotide sequence: TGTGCCACCAGCAGGTGGACAGGGGGCGCGTACGAGCAGTACTTC.